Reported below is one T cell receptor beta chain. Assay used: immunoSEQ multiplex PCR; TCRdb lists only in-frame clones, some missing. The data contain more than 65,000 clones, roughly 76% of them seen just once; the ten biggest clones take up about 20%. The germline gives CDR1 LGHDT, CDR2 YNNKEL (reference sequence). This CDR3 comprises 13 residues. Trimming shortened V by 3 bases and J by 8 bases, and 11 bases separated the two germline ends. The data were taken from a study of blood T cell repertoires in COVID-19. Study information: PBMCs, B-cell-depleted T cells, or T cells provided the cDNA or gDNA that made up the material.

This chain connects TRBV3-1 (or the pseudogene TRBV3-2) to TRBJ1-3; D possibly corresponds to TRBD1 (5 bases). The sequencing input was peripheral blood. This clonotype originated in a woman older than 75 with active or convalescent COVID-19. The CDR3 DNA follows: TGTGCCAGCAGCCAGCAGCTCAGGGACACCATATATTTT. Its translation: CASSQQLRDTIYF.